Below, 16 T cell receptor beta chains from the same sample are listed, as sequenced in a study of blood T cell repertoires in COVID-19. Produced via immunoSEQ multiplex PCR; TCRdb's table is partial and in-frame only. The table records about 310,000 clones, roughly 86% of them present only once. Sequences were obtained from PBMCs or T cells enriched from blood (not recorded which). The receptors stem from a woman aged 30 to 39 who had recovered from COVID-19.

The chain has TRBV15 and TRBJ2-1; D might be TRBD2 (5 bases). Trimming cost V 0 bases and J 10 bases, with 10 bases left between them. The CDR3 totals 13 residues. Germline CDR1 is LNHNV and CDR2 is YYDKDF (reference sequence). CDR3 DNA sequence: TGTGCCACCAGCAGAGATCTTAGCGCCGAGCAGTTCTTC. Its translation: CATSRDLSAEQFF. The complete variable domain, with remaining parts taken from reference TRBV15 and TRBJ2-1, reads DAMVIQNPRYQVTQFGKPVTLSCSQTLNHNVMYWYQQKSSQAPKLLFHYYDKDFNNEADTPDNFQSRRPNTSFCFLDIRSPGLGDTAMYLCATSRDLSAEQFFGPGTRLTVL.

The chain recombines TRBV28 with TRBJ1-5; tentative D call: TRBD1 (6 bases). This CDR3 has 16 residues. V lost 4 bases and J lost 3, with 16 bases in between. The germline CDR1 and CDR2 sequences are MDHEN and SYDVKM. CDR3 sequence: CASSSNRDIYNQPQHF. CDR3 DNA: TGTGCCAGCAGTTCAAACCGGGACATCTACAATCAGCCCCAGCATTTT.

The rearrangement uses TRBV5-1 and TRBJ2-1, with TRBD2 matching over 14 bases. This CDR3 comprises 17 residues. Losses at the gene ends were 3 bases for V and 7 bases for J; bases not matched to a gene: 9. Germline-derived CDR1 and CDR2 are SGHRS and YFSETQ. CDR3 amino acids: CASSSGTSGGSGNEQFF. In nucleotides, the CDR3 is TGCGCCAGCAGCTCCGGGACTAGCGGGGGAAGTGGGAATGAGCAGTTCTTC.

This rearrangement joins TRBV4-2 to TRBJ2-1; D possibly corresponds to TRBD2 (6 bases). The V gene lost 1 base and the J gene lost 7 bases, with 17 bases spanning the gap. The CDR3 loop spans 16 amino acids. Germline V CDR1 and CDR2: LGHNA, YNFKEQ. CDR3 region: CASSQAPGLIDNEQFF. As DNA, the CDR3 is TGTGCCAGCAGCCAAGCCCCGGGACTGATAGATAATGAGCAGTTCTTC.

The chain has TRBV4-1 and TRBJ2-1; 7 nucleotides align to TRBD2. V was pared by 5 bases and J by 0 bases, with 4 bases of the junction left unmatched. Germline CDR1 is MGHRA and CDR2 is YSYEKL. The CDR3 totals 15 residues. The CDR3 here is CASSWGGSSYNEQFF. The CDR3, as DNA: TGCGCCAGCAGCTGGGGGGGGAGCTCCTACAATGAGCAGTTCTTC.

Concerning this clone itself: An end of the junction differs from the germline gene, which may be a read error. The CDR3 DNA is TGTGCCAGCAGCCAACTCGGGAGGGCCTTCACAGGTACGCAGTATTTT. This encodes CASSQLGRAFTGTQYF. The J gene is TRBJ2-3, the V gene TRBV5-4, with 8 positions matching TRBD2. Germline values: CDR1 SGHNT, CDR2 YYREEE (reference sequence). The CDR3 runs to 16 residues.

The chain has TRBV11-2 and TRBJ1-4, with 8 bases that match TRBD1. CDR3 length: 17 amino acids. With 1 base clipped from V and 0 bases from J, the junction kept 4 bases outside the gene matches. Looked up from germline, CDR1 is SGHAT and CDR2 is FQNNGV. The CDR3: CASSLAGTGATNEKLFF. Written as DNA, the CDR3 is TGTGCCAGCAGCTTAGCAGGGACAGGTGCAACTAATGAAAAACTGTTTTTT.

The chain combines TRBV27 with TRBJ2-5; 7 bases line up with TRBD2. CDR3 length equals 13 residues. The junction had 6 bases not matched to a gene; V was cut back by 6 bases and J by 5 bases. CDR1 is MNHEY, CDR2 SMNVEV, per germline (reference sequence). The CDR3 DNA sequence: TGTGCCAGCAGGACGGCGGGGGTGGAGACCCAGTACTTC. Translation: CASRTAGVETQYF.

V gene TRBV6-5 combines with J gene TRBJ2-1; D is perhaps TRBD1 (7 bases). Trimming stripped 6 bases from V and 5 bases from J, with 17 bases between. Germline V CDR1 and CDR2: MNHEY, SVGAGI. The CDR3 covers 15 residues. The CDR3 DNA reads as TGTGCCAGCAGCCCACAGGGGCCGGGGGACAATGAGCAGTTCTTC. Residues: CASSPQGPGDNEQFF.

The table lists this clone with a count of one. The chain uses TRBV7-2 and TRBJ2-7; a weak D match, TRBD2 (6 bases). This CDR3 contains 14 residues. From germline, CDR1 is SGHTA and CDR2 FQGNSA. V lost 0 bases, J lost 0 bases, and 6 bases lay in between. The CDR3 coding sequence is TGTGCCAGCAGCTTAGCGGGAGGCTCCTACGAGCAGTACTTC. Its translation is CASSLAGGSYEQYF.

V gene TRBV5-1 combines with J gene TRBJ2-3; the match to TRBD2 covers 7 bases. CDR1 and CDR2 (germline): SGHRS, YFSETQ. The CDR3 totals 15 residues. The J segment lost 0 bases and the V segment lost 4 bases, leaving 5 bases of the junction unmatched. Written as DNA, the CDR3 is TGCGCCAGCAGCGTCCCTAGCGGAAGCACAGATACGCAGTATTTT. Amino acids: CASSVPSGSTDTQYF. Variable domain in full (rest from reference TRBV5-1 and TRBJ2-3): KAGVTQTPRYLIKTRGQQVTLSCSPISGHRSVSWYQQTPGQGLQFLFEYFSETQRNKGNFPGRFSGRQFSNSRSEMNVSTLELGDSALYLCASSVPSGSTDTQYFGPGTRLTVL.

The rearrangement uses TRBV6-1 and TRBJ2-5, with D possibly TRBD1 on 7 matching bases. The V end was cut by 3 bases, the J end by 5 bases, with 13 bases between. Germline V lookup: CDR1 MNHNS, CDR2 SASEGT. This CDR3 is 14 amino acids long. The CDR3 is CASSDTQGRETQYF. The CDR3 nucleotides are TGTGCCAGCAGTGACACACAGGGGAGGGAGACCCAGTACTTC.

This clone was detected a few times. The CDR3 DNA reads as TGTGCCAGCAGTTTCCAGGGGGCGGTTGCTTTCTTT. Translating gives CASSFQGAVAFF. The chain combines TRBV12-3 or TRBV12-4 with TRBJ1-1, with 8 positions matching TRBD1. This CDR3 spans 12 amino acids. After removal of 3 bases from V and 11 bases from J, the junction contained 5 bases not matched to a gene.

The chain uses TRBV20-1 and TRBJ2-2; weak D call: TRBD1 (5 bases). With 5 bases removed from V and 1 base from J, the gap between germline ends came to 17 bases. There are 16 residues in the CDR3. Germline V gives CDR1 DFQATT, CDR2 SNEGSKA (reference sequence). The CDR3 DNA follows: TGCAGTGCTGGTGCCGCCGGGCAGGGGAACACCGGGGAGCTGTTTTTT. It translates to CSAGAAGQGNTGELFF.

The genes are TRBV4-3 and TRBJ1-2; D is unresolved. CDR3 length: 13 residues. V lost 0 bases to trimming and J lost 8 bases, with 10 bases between them. The germline V gene has CDR1 LGHNA and CDR2 YSLEER. The CDR3 DNA follows: TGCGCCAGCAGCCAAGATTGGACGGGAGGCTACACCTTC. Residues: CASSQDWTGGYTF.

The chain uses TRBV19 and TRBJ2-1, with 8 bases that match TRBD1. Per the germline V gene, CDR1 is LNHDA and CDR2 is SQIVND (reference sequence). The CDR3 has 14 residues. With V trimmed by 6 bases and J by 5 bases, 6 bases remained unmatched. CDR3 bases: TGTGCCAGTAGCCACAGGGGGAGTAACAATGAGCAGTTCTTC. Translating gives CASSHRGSNNEQFF. The full variable domain, in which reference TRBV19 and TRBJ2-1 provide the parts outside the CDR3, is DGGITQSPKYLFRKEGQNVTLSCEQNLNHDAMYWYRQDPGQGLRLIYYSQIVNDFQKGDIAEGYSVSREKKESFPLTVTSAQKNPTAFYLCASSHRGSNNEQFFGPGTRLTVL.